This T cell receptor beta chain was captured by sequencing in a study of blood T cells in healthy people across ages. Overall study results and limits: Roughly linear declines in TCR beta diversity per million T cells occurred with age. Among long-lived donors, naive CD4+ cells were more numerous and diversity higher than in aged donors. The unknown donor CMV status may have confounded expanded clonotype changes.

A sample-barcoded 5' primer and a J-beta primer mix were used in a second PCR of roughly 7 to 12 cycles. Each cDNA molecule was tagged by a template-switch adaptor that had 12 random nucleotides. TCRdb called the 5' RACE reads again in MiXCR, with one record for every CDR3 protein. The sample shows about 1,600,000 distinct CDR3 sequences, 35% to 45% of them seen only once. Notes on this clonotype: Its specificity is unknown.

Sequenced: blood. The receptor was isolated from a woman younger than 30 in good health.

The CDR3 DNA reads TGTGCCAGCAGCTCTCGACAGGTTGGGGATGAAAAACTGTTTTTT. Its protein product is CASSSRQVGDEKLFF. The chain uses TRBV7-9 and TRBJ1-4, with D perhaps TRBD1 (6 bases). The germline V gene has CDR1 SEHNR and CDR2 FQNEAQ (reference sequence). This CDR3 is built from 15 residues. V was shortened by 4 bases and J by 6 bases, with 15 bases between the two germline ends.